This T cell receptor beta chain stems from a study of cytomegalovirus exposure and HLA in healthy donors. Findings and caveats of the study: Immune exposure information available was restricted to CMV serostatus. Common viral pathogens were later found to be apparently linked to several of the most significant clusters. In presence/absence analyses, roughly uniform sequencing depth across donors was assumed.

PCR primers comprised 60 Vbeta and 13 Jbeta primers. Using immunoSEQ multiplex PCR, the repertoire was profiled, and TCRdb retains in-frame clones only, with some absent. The sample yields fewer than 200,000 clones, 65% to 85% seen once. Remarks on this clone: Antigen specificity is unknown.

This CDR3 has 18 amino acids. CDR1 and CDR2 (germline): SNHLY, FYNNEI. Trimming cost V 2 bases and J 6 bases; bases outside gene matches: 14. Sequencing was carried out using PBMCs. This receptor was taken from a woman aged 50 to 60 in good health and CMV-seropositive. This rearrangement joins TRBV2 to TRBJ2-7, with 12 bases matching TRBD2. CDR3 DNA sequence: TGTGCCAGCAGTGAAATATTTGTCCTAGCGGGAGGGCCGGCCGAGCAGTACTTC. This translates into CASSEIFVLAGGPAEQYF.